Following are 15 T cell receptor beta chains from one sample sequenced in a study of blood T cell repertoires in COVID-19. Profiled with immunoSEQ multiplex PCR; TCRdb holds only in-frame clones, not every one. This table holds under 350,000 clones, about nine tenths found once. The sequencing sample was made of PBMCs or T cells enriched from blood (not recorded which). All receptors come from a young woman who had recovered from COVID-19.

The chain has TRBV29-1 and TRBJ1-1; tentatively, D is TRBD1 (6 bases). The V and J ends lost 3 bases and 1 base respectively, with 12 bases between them. Germline-derived CDR1 and CDR2 are SQVTM and ANQGSEA. This CDR3 spans 14 amino acids. This CDR3 is CSVDRGAGNTEAFF. The CDR3, as DNA: TGCAGCGTTGACAGGGGCGCGGGGAACACTGAAGCTTTCTTT.

The V call is TRBV7-2, the J call TRBJ2-2, with 8 bases fitting TRBD2. The trim removed 1 base at V and 1 base at J, leaving 8 bases unmatched. The germline V gene encodes CDR1 SGHTA and CDR2 FQGNSA. CDR3 length: 18 amino acids. The CDR3 is CASSLGAGGALNTGELFF. For the CDR3, the DNA is TGTGCCAGCAGCTTAGGGGCCGGGGGGGCCCTGAACACCGGGGAGCTGTTTTTT.

V is TRBV29-1 and J is TRBJ1-1; weak D call: TRBD1 (6 bases). Trimming stripped 4 bases from V and 1 base from J, with 13 bases between. The CDR3 has 14 amino acids. Germline CDR1 and CDR2: SQVTM and ANQGSEA. CDR3 nucleotides: TGCAGCGTTGGGGGGGGACAACCGAACACTGAAGCTTTCTTT. Translated: CSVGGGQPNTEAFF.

In its sample, this clone was seen once. The chain links TRBV18 to TRBJ2-7; D is uncertain. Germline loops: CDR1 KGHSH, CDR2 LQKENI. The CDR3 sequence is 13 residues long. With 2 bases removed from V and 3 bases from J, the gap between germline ends came to 8 bases. The CDR3 DNA reads TGTGCCAGCTCACCATTCACCGGCTACGAGCAGTACTTC. Translated: CASSPFTGYEQYF. The variable domain in full, with the rest retrieved from reference TRBV18 and TRBJ2-7, is NAGVMQNPRHLVRRRGQEARLRCSPMKGHSHVYWYRQLPEEGLKFMVYLQKENIIDESGMPKERFSAEFPKEGPSILRIQQVVRGDSAAYFCASSPFTGYEQYFGPGTRLTVT.

This clone occurred a few times. The CDR3 sequence is CASRRRPGGPREEQFF. Here the CDR3 DNA reads TGTGCCAGCAGGCGAAGGCCGGGGGGGCCCCGGGAGGAGCAGTTCTTC. This chain links TRBV27 with TRBJ2-1; 8 bases agree with TRBD2. This CDR3 is built from 16 residues. Trimming at V came to 6 bases and at J to 10 bases, leaving 17 bases not matched to a gene. The germline gives CDR1 MNHEY, CDR2 SMNVEV (reference sequence).

V gene TRBV2 combines with J gene TRBJ1-5; D unresolved. The V end was cut by 3 bases, the J end by 1 base, with 7 bases between. Per the germline V gene, CDR1 is SNHLY and CDR2 is FYNNEI. The CDR3 consists of 14 residues. The CDR3 region is CASSEYSSNQPQHF. The CDR3 DNA reads as TGTGCCAGCAGTGAGTATTCGAGCAATCAGCCCCAGCATTTT.

The chain links TRBV5-1 to TRBJ1-5, with 12 bases that match TRBD1. V lost 4 bases to trimming and J lost 5 bases; unmatched junction nucleotides: 7. The germline V gene encodes CDR1 SGHRS and CDR2 YFSETQ. The CDR3 spans 16 residues. CDR3 bases: TGCGCCAGCAGCCACGGGACAGGGGGCTCTGATCAGCCCCAGCATTTT. Amino acids: CASSHGTGGSDQPQHF.

The sample holds one count of this clone. The identical CDR3 is also encoded by other nucleotide sequences in the sample. The chain carries TRBV5-1 and TRBJ1-1; no clear D. V lost 4 bases and J lost 4, with 11 bases in between. Germline CDR1 and CDR2: SGHRS and YFSETQ. The CDR3 has 13 residues. The CDR3 nucleotides are TGCGCCAGCAGCCCGGGAGGTAGCACTGAAGCTTTCTTT. It encodes CASSPGGSTEAFF.

The chain has TRBV5-6 and TRBJ2-2; no clear D. This CDR3 has 14 amino acids. Trimming pared 2 bases from V and 2 bases from J, leaving 7 bases between. The germline V gene has CDR1 SGHDT and CDR2 YYEEEE. CDR3 nucleotides: TGTGCCAGCAGCTTACAGATCAACACCGGGGAGCTGTTTTTT. Translating gives CASSLQINTGELFF.

J is TRBJ1-2 and V is TRBV2; D might be TRBD1 (5 bases). Germline V CDR1 and CDR2: SNHLY, FYNNEI. CDR3 length: 13 amino acids. Deletions cut 5 bases from V and 4 bases from J, with 11 bases between. CDR3 nucleotides: TGTGCCAGCAGTAATACAAGGGGCTATGGCTACACCTTC. Encoded protein: CASSNTRGYGYTF.

The chain links TRBV6-5 to TRBJ2-3, with 8 nucleotides matching TRBD1. The CDR3 consists of 13 residues. J gave up 4 bases and V 6 bases, and 3 bases lay outside the gene matches. Germline CDR1 is MNHEY and CDR2 is SVGAGI. The CDR3 here is CASRKQGADTQYF. The CDR3 region has the DNA TGTGCCAGCAGAAAACAGGGGGCAGATACGCAGTATTTT.

This chain links TRBV6-5 with TRBJ1-1, with a possible D match to TRBD1 (6 bases). The CDR3 is 14 amino acids. Deletions cut 6 bases from V and 2 bases from J, with 13 bases between. The V gene's germline CDR1 is MNHEY and CDR2 SVGAGI. CDR3 sequence (DNA): TGTGCCAGCAGCTACGCGACAGGAAACACTGAAGCTTTCTTT. Translated, it gives CASSYATGNTEAFF.

On this clone itself: Distinct nucleotide sequences in the sample also encode this CDR3. This chain uses TRBV9 with TRBJ2-3; D perhaps matches TRBD1 (5 bases). Germline loops: CDR1 SGDLS, CDR2 YYNGEE. V lost 0 bases and J lost 3, with 11 bases in between. The CDR3 extends over 15 amino acids. The CDR3 nucleotides read TGTGCCAGCAGCGTAGTTGGGGCCGGTACAGATACGCAGTATTTT. Translated: CASSVVGAGTDTQYF.

This chain joins TRBV9 and TRBJ2-1; TRBD2 matches at 11 bases. CDR3 length: 19 residues. V shed 3 bases and J 0 bases; nucleotides not matched to a gene: 11. CDR1 SGDLS and CDR2 YYNGEE come from the germline V gene. The chain's CDR3 is CASSALGTSGPSSYNEQFF. CDR3 bases: TGTGCCAGCAGCGCACTTGGGACTAGCGGCCCCAGCTCCTACAATGAGCAGTTCTTC.

This sequence joins TRBV6-5 and TRBJ1-2; 8 nucleotides match TRBD1. Trimming took 5 bases from V and 8 from J; bases not matched to a gene: 13. The CDR3 consists of 15 residues. Germline assignment: CDR1 MNHEY and CDR2 SVGAGI. The CDR3 region is CASSPGQGGSGGYTF. CDR3 sequence (DNA): TGTGCCAGCAGTCCTGGACAGGGCGGTTCTGGGGGCTACACCTTC.